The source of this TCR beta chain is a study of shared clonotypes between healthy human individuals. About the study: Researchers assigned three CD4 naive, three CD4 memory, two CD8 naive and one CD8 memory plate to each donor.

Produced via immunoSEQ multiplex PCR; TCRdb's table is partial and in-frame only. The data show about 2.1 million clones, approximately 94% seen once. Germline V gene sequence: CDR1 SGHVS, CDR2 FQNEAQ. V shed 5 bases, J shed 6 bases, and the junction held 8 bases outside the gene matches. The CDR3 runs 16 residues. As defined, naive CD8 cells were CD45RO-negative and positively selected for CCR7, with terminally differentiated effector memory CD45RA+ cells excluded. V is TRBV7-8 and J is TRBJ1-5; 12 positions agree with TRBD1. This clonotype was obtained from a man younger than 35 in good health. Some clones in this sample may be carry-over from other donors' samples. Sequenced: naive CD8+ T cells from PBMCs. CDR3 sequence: CASSGGTGGSSQPQHF. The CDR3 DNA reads TGTGCCAGCAGCGGTGGGACAGGGGGCTCGTCTCAGCCCCAGCATTTT.